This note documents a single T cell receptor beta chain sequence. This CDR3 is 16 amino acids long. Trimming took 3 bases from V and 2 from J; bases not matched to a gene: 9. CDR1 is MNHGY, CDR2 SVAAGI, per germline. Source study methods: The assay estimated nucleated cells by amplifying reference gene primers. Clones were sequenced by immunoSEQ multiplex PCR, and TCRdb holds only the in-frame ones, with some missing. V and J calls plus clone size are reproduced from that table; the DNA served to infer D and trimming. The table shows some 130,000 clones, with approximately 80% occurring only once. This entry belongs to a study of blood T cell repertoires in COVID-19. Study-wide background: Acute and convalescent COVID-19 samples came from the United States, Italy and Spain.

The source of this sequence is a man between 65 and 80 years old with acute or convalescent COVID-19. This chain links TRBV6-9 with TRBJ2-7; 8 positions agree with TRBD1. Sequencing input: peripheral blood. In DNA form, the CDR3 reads TGTGCCAGCAGTTACCACGGACAGGGTGGAGCCTACGAGCAGTACTTC. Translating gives CASSYHGQGGAYEQYF.